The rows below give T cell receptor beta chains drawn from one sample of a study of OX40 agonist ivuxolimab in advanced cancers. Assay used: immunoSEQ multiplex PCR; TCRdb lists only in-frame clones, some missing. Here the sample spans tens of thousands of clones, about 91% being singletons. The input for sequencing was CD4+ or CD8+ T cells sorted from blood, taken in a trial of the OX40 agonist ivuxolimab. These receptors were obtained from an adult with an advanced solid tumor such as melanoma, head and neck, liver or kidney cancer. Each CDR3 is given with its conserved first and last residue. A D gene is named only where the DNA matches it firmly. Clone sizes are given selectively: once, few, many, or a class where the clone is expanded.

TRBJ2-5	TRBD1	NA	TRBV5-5	TGTGCCAGCAGCCTCCGGGACAGCCAAGAGACCCAGTACTTC	CASSLRDSQETQYF
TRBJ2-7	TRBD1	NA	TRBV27	TGTGCCAGCTCCCGGACAGGGGATTACGAGCAGTACTTC	CASSRTGDYEQYF
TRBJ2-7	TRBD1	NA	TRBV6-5	TGTGCCAGCGGTTACTCGGGACAGCAGTACTACGAGCAGTACTTC	CASGYSGQQYYEQYF
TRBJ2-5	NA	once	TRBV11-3	TGTGCCAGCAGCTTCCAAGAGACCCAGTACTTC	CASSFQETQYF
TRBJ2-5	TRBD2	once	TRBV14	TGTGCCAGCAGCCAGCCTAGCGGGAGGGCCGAGGAGACCCAGTACTTC	CASSQPSGRAEETQYF
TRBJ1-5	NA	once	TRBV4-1	TGCGCCAGCAGCCAGCCACCCGGGAGCCAGATAGGCAATCAGCCCCAGCATTTT	CASSQPPGSQIGNQPQHF
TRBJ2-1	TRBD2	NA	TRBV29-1	TGCAGCGTTGGACTAGCGGGAGACAATGAGCAGTTCTTC	CSVGLAGDNEQFF
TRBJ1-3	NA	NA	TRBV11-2	TGTGCCAGCAGCCCCCGCCCGGACTCTGGAAACACCATATATTTT	CASSPRPDSGNTIYF
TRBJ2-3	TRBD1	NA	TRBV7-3	TGTGCCAGCAGCTTAGAGGGGACAGGCTCCACAGATACGCAGTATTTT	CASSLEGTGSTDTQYF
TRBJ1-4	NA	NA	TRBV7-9	TGTGCCAGCAGCTTTCAGACAGGCGAAAAACTGTTTTTT	CASSFQTGEKLFF
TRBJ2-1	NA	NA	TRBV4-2	TGTGCCAGCAGTCCAGAGGGGTACACCTACAATGAGCAGTTCTTC	CASSPEGYTYNEQFF
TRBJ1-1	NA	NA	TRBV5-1	TGCGCCAGCAGCTTGGCCGGGGGACTGGATGTGGCTGAAGCTTTCTTT	CASSLAGGLDVAEAFF
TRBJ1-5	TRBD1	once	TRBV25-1	TGTGCCAGCAGTCCTGGACAGGGTAGCAATCAGCCCCAGCATTTT	CASSPGQGSNQPQHF
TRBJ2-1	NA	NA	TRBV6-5	TGTGCCAGCAGTTACTCGCCTAGCGCGTACAATGAGCAGTTCTTC	CASSYSPSAYNEQFF
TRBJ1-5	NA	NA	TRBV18	TGTGCCAGCTCACCAGCGGCCTATCAGCCCCAGCATTTT	CASSPAAYQPQHF
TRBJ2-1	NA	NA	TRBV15	TGTGCCACCAGCAGAGATCTGAGTGAGCAGTTCTTC	CATSRDLSEQFF
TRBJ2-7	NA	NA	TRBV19	TGTGCCAGTAGTCCACCAGCTGGCTACGAGCAGTACTTC	CASSPPAGYEQYF
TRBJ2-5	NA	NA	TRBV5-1	TGCGCCAGCAGCTCCCAAGAGACCCAGTACTTC	CASSSQETQYF
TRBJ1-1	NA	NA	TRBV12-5	TGTGCTAGTGGTCCGGACAGGAACACTGAAGCTTTCTTT	CASGPDRNTEAFF
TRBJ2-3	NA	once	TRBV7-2	TGTGCCAGCAGCTTACTGTTGACGGGTCGCACAGATACGCAGTATTTT	CASSLLLTGRTDTQYF
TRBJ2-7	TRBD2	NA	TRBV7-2	TGTGCCAGCAGCTCCGGACTAGCGGTCGTATACGAGCAGTACTTC	CASSSGLAVVYEQYF
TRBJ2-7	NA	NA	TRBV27	TGTGCCAGCAGTTTTCAAATAGGGGCCTACGAGCAGTACTTC	CASSFQIGAYEQYF
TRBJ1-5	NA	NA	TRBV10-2	TGCGCCAGCAGATCAGGGGATGGGGAAGGTCAGCCCCAGCATTTT	CASRSGDGEGQPQHF
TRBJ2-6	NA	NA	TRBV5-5	TGTGCCAGCAGCTTGGCCGGGGCCAACGTCCTGACTTTC	CASSLAGANVLTF
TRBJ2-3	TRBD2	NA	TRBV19	TGTGCCAGTAGTGTTTCGGGACTAGATGTCACAGATACGCAGTATTTT	CASSVSGLDVTDTQYF
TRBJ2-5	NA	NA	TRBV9	TGTGCCAGCAGCCTCCTTGGGGGGACCCAGTACTTC	CASSLLGGTQYF
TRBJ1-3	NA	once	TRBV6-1	TGTGCCAGCAGTGAATCCTTAGTTTCAGGGGATGGAAACACCATATATTTT	CASSESLVSGDGNTIYF
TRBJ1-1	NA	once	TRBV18	TGTGCCAGCTCACCACCGGGGCGTGACACTGAAGCTTTCTTT	CASSPPGRDTEAFF
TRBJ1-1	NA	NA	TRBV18	TGTGCCAGCTCACCACCGGGAGGGGTCTTTGGTACCACTGAAGCTTTCTTT	CASSPPGGVFGTTEAFF
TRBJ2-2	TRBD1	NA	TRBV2	TGTGCCAGCAGTGGGTTGGACAGGGGGCAAGACACCGGGGAGCTGTTTTTT	CASSGLDRGQDTGELFF
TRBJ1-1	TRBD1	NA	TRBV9	TGTGCCAGCAGCGTAGGAGGGACAGGGCAAGAAGCCTTCTTT	CASSVGGTGQEAFF
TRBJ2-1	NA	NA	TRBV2	TGTGCCAGCAGTGAATCCTCGTACAATGAGCAGTTCTTC	CASSESSYNEQFF
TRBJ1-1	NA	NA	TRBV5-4	TGTGCCACTATATCCCGGGGGGGTTACACTGAAGCTTTCTTT	CATISRGGYTEAFF
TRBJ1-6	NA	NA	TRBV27	TGTGCCAGCAGGGAGGCTACGGGACTAAATTCACCCCTCCACTTT	CASREATGLNSPLHF
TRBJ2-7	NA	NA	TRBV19	TGTGCCAGTAGTATAGAAAGGACAGTGCCCTACGAGCAGTACTTC	CASSIERTVPYEQYF
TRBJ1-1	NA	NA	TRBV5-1	TGCGCCAGCAGTCGGGGGGCCGAGAACACTGAAGCTTTCTTT	CASSRGAENTEAFF
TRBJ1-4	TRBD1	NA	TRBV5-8	TGTGCCAGCAGCTTGCTTGCCGGGACAGGGAATGAAAAACTGTTTTTT	CASSLLAGTGNEKLFF
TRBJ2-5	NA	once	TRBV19	TGTGCCAGTAGTATGGGAGGCGGAGAGACCCAGTACTTC	CASSMGGGETQYF
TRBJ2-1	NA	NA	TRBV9	TGTGCCAGCTCCCATCTGACAGGCAATGAGCAGTTCTTC	CASSHLTGNEQFF
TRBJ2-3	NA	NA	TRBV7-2	TGTGCCAGCAGCTTAGCCCGGGGAGGAGATACGCAGTATTTT	CASSLARGGDTQYF
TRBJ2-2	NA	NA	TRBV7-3	TGTGCCAGCAGTAACCCGAGGGTTCATCAGAACACCGGGGAGCTGTTTTTT	CASSNPRVHQNTGELFF
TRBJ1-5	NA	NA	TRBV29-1	TGCAGCGCCTCGTTAACCACTAGCAATCAGCCCCAGCATTTT	CSASLTTSNQPQHF
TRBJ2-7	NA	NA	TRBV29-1	TGCAGCTCCCCCTGGAGGGGGCTACCCTACGAGCAGTACTTC	CSSPWRGLPYEQYF
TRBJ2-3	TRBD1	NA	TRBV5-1	TGCGCCAGCAGCTCGACCGGGACAGCCACAGATACGCAGTATTTT	CASSSTGTATDTQYF
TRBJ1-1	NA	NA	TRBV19	TGTGCCAGTAGTGAAGGGCGGGACGGGGTTTTT	CASSEGRDGVF
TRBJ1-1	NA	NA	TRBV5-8	TGTGCCAGCAGCCAACCCAACACTGAAGCTTTCTTT	CASSQPNTEAFF
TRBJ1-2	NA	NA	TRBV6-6	TGTGCCAGCAGTTACTCCGCCCCGAGAGGATTCGGCTACACCTTC	CASSYSAPRGFGYTF
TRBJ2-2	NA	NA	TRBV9	TGTGCCAGCAGCAGAGGAGGGGCGAACACCGGGGAGCTGTTTTTT	CASSRGGANTGELFF